Listed below are T cell receptor beta chains from one sample, sequenced in a study of blood T cell repertoires in COVID-19. TCRdb's copy holds only in-frame clones and misses some; the assay was immunoSEQ multiplex PCR. Of 40,000 to 45,000 clones in the sample, roughly nine tenths were seen once. Input material: peripheral blood. Receptor source: a human donor in a cohort sampled during active COVID-19. CDR3s include the opening cysteine and the closing phenylalanine or tryptophan. A D gene is named only where the DNA matches it firmly. Not every row has a clone size; where given, it reads once, few, many or a size class.

TRBV15	NA	NA	TRBJ1-2	CATSRAAGAGGYTF	TGTGCCACCAGCAGAGCCGCAGGGGCTGGTGGCTACACCTTC
TRBV19	TRBD2	NA	TRBJ2-7	CASSYQTSGGYEQYF	TGTGCCAGTAGTTACCAGACTAGCGGAGGGTACGAGCAGTACTTC
TRBV15	NA	few	TRBJ1-1	CATSAWRGLVNTEAFF	TGTGCCACCAGCGCTTGGAGAGGCCTTGTGAACACTGAAGCTTTCTTT
TRBV11-2	NA	NA	TRBJ1-3	CASSLQVSGNTIYF	TGTGCCAGCAGCCTTCAGGTCTCTGGAAACACCATATATTTT
TRBV4-1	NA	NA	TRBJ2-1	CASSQDNRGLFAYNEQFF	TGCGCCAGCAGCCAAGATAATCGCGGACTTTTTGCCTACAATGAGCAGTTCTTC
TRBV6-5	TRBD1	NA	TRBJ1-2	CASSYGTGNYGYTF	TGTGCCAGCAGTTACGGGACAGGGAACTATGGCTACACCTTC
TRBV14	TRBD1	NA	TRBJ2-7	CASSQLGQGTNEQYF	TGTGCCAGCAGCCAATTGGGACAGGGAACCAACGAGCAGTACTTC
TRBV5-1	NA	NA	TRBJ2-3	CASSFGVQGADTQYF	TGCGCCAGCAGTTTTGGGGTCCAAGGGGCAGATACGCAGTATTTT
TRBV2	TRBD1	NA	TRBJ1-1	CASSEYRGPNTEAFF	TGTGCCAGCAGTGAATACAGGGGCCCAAACACTGAAGCTTTCTTT
TRBV4-1	NA	NA	TRBJ2-1	CASSQDLRGSVDEQFF	TGCGCCAGCAGCCAAGATCTACGGGGTTCCGTCGATGAGCAGTTCTTC
TRBV6-4	NA	few	TRBJ1-5	CASSDVPGQPQHF	TGTGCCAGCAGTGACGTTCCAGGTCAGCCCCAGCATTTT
TRBV12-5	TRBD2	NA	TRBJ2-2	CASGASGANTGELFF	TGTGCTAGTGGCGCTAGCGGAGCGAACACCGGGGAGCTGTTTTTT
TRBV5-4	NA	NA	TRBJ2-7	CASSRGREQYF	TGTGCCAGCAGCCGAGGGCGGGAGCAGTACTTC
TRBV5-4	TRBD2	NA	TRBJ2-2	CASSLLAGGLGELFF	TGTGCCAGCAGCTTGTTGGCGGGAGGTCTCGGGGAGCTGTTTTTT
TRBV19	NA	NA	TRBJ2-7	CASSKNRGGYEQYF	TGTGCCAGTAGTAAAAACAGGGGGGGTTACGAGCAGTACTTC
TRBV11-2	NA	NA	TRBJ2-7	CASSLPRGSQYF	TGTGCCAGCAGCTTACCCCGCGGGTCACAGTACTTC